This TCR beta chain was captured in a study of cytomegalovirus exposure and HLA in healthy donors. Study-level results: The productive fraction for most TCR beta V segments was about 90% or about 30% in an earlier analysis.

In the PCR, 60 Vbeta and 13 Jbeta primers were used. Repertoires were generated with immunoSEQ multiplex PCR, while TCRdb's copy carries only in-frame clones and drops some. This table has approximately 220,000 clones, over 65% appearing once. Comment on this clone: Its antigen remains unidentified.

The sequence was collected from a man younger than 30 in good health and CMV-seronegative. The sequenced material came from PBMCs.

The CDR3: CASSLREGGYNEQFF. DNA for the CDR3: TGCGCCAGCAGCTTGCGGGAAGGGGGCTACAATGAGCAGTTCTTC. J is TRBJ2-1 and V is TRBV5-1; D may be TRBD1 (6 bases). The V and J ends lost 1 base and 3 bases respectively, with 11 bases between them. This CDR3 spans 15 amino acids. Germline V gene data show CDR1 as SGHRS and CDR2 as YFSETQ.